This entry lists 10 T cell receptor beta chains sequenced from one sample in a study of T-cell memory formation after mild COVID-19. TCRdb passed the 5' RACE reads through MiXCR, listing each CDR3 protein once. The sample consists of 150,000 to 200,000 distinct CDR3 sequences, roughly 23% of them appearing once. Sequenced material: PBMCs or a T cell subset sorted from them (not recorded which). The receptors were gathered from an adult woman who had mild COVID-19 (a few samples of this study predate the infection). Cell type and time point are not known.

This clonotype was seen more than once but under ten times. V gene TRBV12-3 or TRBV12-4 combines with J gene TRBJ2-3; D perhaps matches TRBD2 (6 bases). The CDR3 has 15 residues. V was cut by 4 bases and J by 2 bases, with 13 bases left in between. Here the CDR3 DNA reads TGTGCCAGCAGTTATTTGCGGGACCTCACAGATACGCAGTATTTT. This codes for CASSYLRDLTDTQYF.

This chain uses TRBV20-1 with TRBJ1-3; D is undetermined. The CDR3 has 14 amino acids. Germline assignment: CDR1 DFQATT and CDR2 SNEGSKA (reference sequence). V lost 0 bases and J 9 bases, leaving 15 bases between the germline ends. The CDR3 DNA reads TGCAGTGCTAGAGATTCTGGGCCCTTCCCCACCATATATTTT. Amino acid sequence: CSARDSGPFPTIYF.

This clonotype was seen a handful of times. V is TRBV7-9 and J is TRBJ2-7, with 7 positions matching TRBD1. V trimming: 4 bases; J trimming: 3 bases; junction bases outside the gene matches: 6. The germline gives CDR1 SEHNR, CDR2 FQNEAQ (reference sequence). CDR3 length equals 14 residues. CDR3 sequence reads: CASSSPRDSYEQYF. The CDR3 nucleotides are TGTGCCAGCAGCTCCCCCCGGGACAGCTACGAGCAGTACTTC.

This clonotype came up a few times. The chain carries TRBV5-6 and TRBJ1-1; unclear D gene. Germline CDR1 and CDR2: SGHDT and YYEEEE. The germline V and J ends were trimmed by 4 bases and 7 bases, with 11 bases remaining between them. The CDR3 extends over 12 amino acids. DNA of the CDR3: TGTGCCAGCAGCACCCCCGGGGTTGAAGCTTTCTTT. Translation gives CASSTPGVEAFF.

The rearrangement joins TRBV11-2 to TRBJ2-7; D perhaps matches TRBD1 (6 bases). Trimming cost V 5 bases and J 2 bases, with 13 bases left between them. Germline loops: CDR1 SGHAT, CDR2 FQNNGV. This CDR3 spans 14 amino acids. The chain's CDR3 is CASSLTGPTYEQYF. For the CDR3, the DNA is TGTGCCAGCAGCCTGACAGGTCCTACCTACGAGCAGTACTTC. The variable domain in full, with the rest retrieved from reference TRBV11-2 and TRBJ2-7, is EAGVAQSPRYKIIEKRQSVAFWCNPISGHATLYWYQQILGQGPKLLIQFQNNGVVDDSQLPKDRFSAERLKGVDSTLKIQPAKLEDSAVYLCASSLTGPTYEQYFGPGTRLTVT.

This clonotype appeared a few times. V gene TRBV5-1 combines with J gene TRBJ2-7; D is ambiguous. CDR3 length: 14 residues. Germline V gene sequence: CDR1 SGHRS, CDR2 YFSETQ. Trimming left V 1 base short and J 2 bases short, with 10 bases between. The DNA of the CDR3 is TGCGCCAGCAGCTTGTACGACGAAACCTACGAGCAGTACTTC. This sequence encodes CASSLYDETYEQYF.

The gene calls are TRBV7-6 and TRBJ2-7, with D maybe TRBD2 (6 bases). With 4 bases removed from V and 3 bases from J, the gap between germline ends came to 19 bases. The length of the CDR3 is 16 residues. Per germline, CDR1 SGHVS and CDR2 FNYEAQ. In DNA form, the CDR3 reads TGTGCCAGCAGCTCCGAATTCCCTAGCGATCGCTACGAGCAGTACTTC. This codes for CASSSEFPSDRYEQYF.

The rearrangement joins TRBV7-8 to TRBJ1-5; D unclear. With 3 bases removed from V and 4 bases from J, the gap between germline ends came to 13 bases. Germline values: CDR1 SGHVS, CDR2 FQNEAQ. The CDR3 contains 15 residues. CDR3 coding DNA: TGTGCCAGCAGCTTTGGGCTGTGGGCAAATCAGCCCCAGCATTTT. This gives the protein CASSFGLWANQPQHF. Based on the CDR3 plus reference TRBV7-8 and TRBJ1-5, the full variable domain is GAGVSQSPRYKVAKRGQDVALRCDPISGHVSLFWYQQALGQGPEFLTYFQNEAQLDKSGLPSDRFFAERPEGSVSTLKIQRTQQEDSAVYLCASSFGLWANQPQHFGDGTRLSIL.

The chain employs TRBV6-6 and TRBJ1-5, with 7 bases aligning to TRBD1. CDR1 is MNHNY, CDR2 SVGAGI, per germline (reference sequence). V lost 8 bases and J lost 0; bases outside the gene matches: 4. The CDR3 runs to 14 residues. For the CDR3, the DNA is TGTGCCAGCGGTGGACAGGCTAGCAATCAGCCCCAGCATTTT. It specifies CASGGQASNQPQHF.

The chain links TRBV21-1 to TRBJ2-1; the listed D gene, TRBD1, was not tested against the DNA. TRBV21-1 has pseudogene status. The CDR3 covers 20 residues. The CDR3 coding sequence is TGTGCCAGCAGCCCCCAACAAGCAGGGAACCTAACAAACTTTTACAATGAGCAGTTCTTC. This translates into CASSPQQAGNLTNFYNEQFF.